Sequencing of this TCR beta chain was carried out in a study of blood T cell repertoires in COVID-19. Germline V CDR1 and CDR2: LNHDA, SQIVND (reference sequence). CDR3 length equals 14 residues. V lost 2 bases, J lost 6 bases, and 6 bases stayed unmatched. Sequencing used immunoSEQ multiplex PCR; TCRdb keeps in-frame clones, though not all of them. The sample has more than 140,000 clones; around 84% are singletons. The material sequenced was peripheral blood. The TCR comes from a woman aged 50 to 60 in a cohort sampled during active or convalescent COVID-19. This chain connects TRBV19 to TRBJ1-1; 7 bases fit TRBD1. CDR3 DNA: TGTGCCAGTAGTATATTTGGTCAGGGGGCTGAAGCTTTCTTT. Translation gives CASSIFGQGAEAFF. Full variable domain (missing parts from reference TRBV19 and TRBJ1-1): DGGITQSPKYLFRKEGQNVTLSCEQNLNHDAMYWYRQDPGQGLRLIYYSQIVNDFQKGDIAEGYSVSREKKESFPLTVTSAQKNPTAFYLCASSIFGQGAEAFFGQGTRLTVV.